A selection of T cell receptor beta chains follows, all from one sample in a study of CD8 T cells in Susac syndrome. TCRdb independently ran MiXCR on the immunoSEQ multiplex PCR reads; one entry per CDR3 protein. This table has about 120,000 distinct CDR3 sequences, around 94% appearing once. Material for sequencing was CD4+ T cells from PBMCs. Source of these receptors: a human donor with multiple sclerosis. Each CDR3 is given with its conserved first and last residue. D genes are given only for firm matches. Clone size is stated in some rows and not others, as once, few, many or a class when expanded.

cdr3_nt: TGTGCCACCAGCAGAGATCTGCGACAGGGGGAAGAGACCCAGTACTTC
cdr3_aa: CATSRDLRQGEETQYF
clone_size: once
v_call: TRBV15
d_call: TRBD1
j_call: TRBJ2-5

cdr3_nt: TGTGCCAGCAGCCGGACAGGGGGACCCCCAGATACGCAGTATTTT
cdr3_aa: CASSRTGGPPDTQYF
clone_size: .
v_call: TRBV7-2
d_call: TRBD1
j_call: TRBJ2-3

cdr3_nt: TGTGCCAGCAGTCCCTCAACTCGACAGGCTAGCACAGATACGCAGTATTTT
cdr3_aa: CASSPSTRQASTDTQYF
clone_size: .
v_call: TRBV12-3/TRBV12-4
d_call: .
j_call: TRBJ2-3

cdr3_nt: TGTGCCAGCAGCGCCGACAGGCTAACTAACTATGGCTACACCTTC
cdr3_aa: CASSADRLTNYGYTF
clone_size: .
v_call: TRBV2
d_call: .
j_call: TRBJ1-2

cdr3_nt: TGTGCCAGCAGTCGACTGGGGACCGATGGCTACACCTTC
cdr3_aa: CASSRLGTDGYTF
clone_size: .
v_call: TRBV12-3/TRBV12-4
d_call: .
j_call: TRBJ1-2

cdr3_nt: TGTGCCAGCAGCAAACGGACGCTTACCTACGAGCAGTACTTC
cdr3_aa: CASSKRTLTYEQYF
clone_size: .
v_call: TRBV5-4
d_call: .
j_call: TRBJ2-7

cdr3_nt: TGCAGTGCTAGTCGGACAGGGTTGACCTACGAGCAGTACTTC
cdr3_aa: CSASRTGLTYEQYF
clone_size: once
v_call: TRBV20-1
d_call: TRBD1
j_call: TRBJ2-7

cdr3_nt: TGTGCCAGCTCACCCGGGGCCGTGTCGGTGTACGAGCAGTACTTC
cdr3_aa: CASSPGAVSVYEQYF
clone_size: .
v_call: TRBV18
d_call: .
j_call: TRBJ2-7

cdr3_nt: TGTGCCAGCAGCATGGGGACTAGCGATTACAATGAGCAGTTCTTC
cdr3_aa: CASSMGTSDYNEQFF
clone_size: .
v_call: TRBV5-4
d_call: TRBD2
j_call: TRBJ2-1

cdr3_nt: TGCGCCAGCAGCCAGGACGGACAGGGACCATATGGCTACACCTTC
cdr3_aa: CASSQDGQGPYGYTF
clone_size: .
v_call: TRBV4-3
d_call: TRBD1
j_call: TRBJ1-2

cdr3_nt: TGCGCCAGCAGCCAAGACCCTAACTCTGGGGCCAACGTCCTGACTTTC
cdr3_aa: CASSQDPNSGANVLTF
clone_size: .
v_call: TRBV4-1
d_call: .
j_call: TRBJ2-6

cdr3_nt: TGCAGCGTTTCCGGGTCTCATGAGCAGTTCTTC
cdr3_aa: CSVSGSHEQFF
clone_size: .
v_call: TRBV29-1
d_call: .
j_call: TRBJ2-1

cdr3_nt: TGTGCCTGGAGTCCCTATCTCAGACGGAACATGAACACTGAAGCTTTCTTT
cdr3_aa: CAWSPYLRRNMNTEAFF
clone_size: .
v_call: TRBV30
d_call: .
j_call: TRBJ1-1

cdr3_nt: TGTGCCAGCAGTGCGGGGACTCAACAGCCCCAGCATTTT
cdr3_aa: CASSAGTQQPQHF
clone_size: .
v_call: TRBV6-1
d_call: .
j_call: TRBJ1-5

cdr3_nt: TGTGCCAGCAGCTTCGGGAGTCTGGACAATGAGCAGTTCTTC
cdr3_aa: CASSFGSLDNEQFF
clone_size: .
v_call: TRBV7-2
d_call: .
j_call: TRBJ2-1

cdr3_nt: TGTGCCAGCAGTGGAGCAACTAATGAAAAACTGTTTTTT
cdr3_aa: CASSGATNEKLFF
clone_size: .
v_call: TRBV5-6
d_call: .
j_call: TRBJ1-4

cdr3_nt: TGTGCCAGCAGTGCATCCGGGACAGGGGGCGCATTTAACACTGAAGCTTTCTTT
cdr3_aa: CASSASGTGGAFNTEAFF
clone_size: .
v_call: TRBV28
d_call: TRBD1
j_call: TRBJ1-1

cdr3_nt: TGTGCCAGCAGTGGGTGGACAGGGGGCTTCTATGGCTACACCTTC
cdr3_aa: CASSGWTGGFYGYTF
clone_size: .
v_call: TRBV25-1
d_call: TRBD1
j_call: TRBJ1-2

cdr3_nt: TGTGCCAGCAGCTTACGGACAGGGAGTTTGGTCTACGAGCAGTACTTC
cdr3_aa: CASSLRTGSLVYEQYF
clone_size: .
v_call: TRBV7-2
d_call: TRBD1
j_call: TRBJ2-7

cdr3_nt: TGTGCCTGGAGGGGAACGGGGGCCTTGAACACTGAAGCTTTCTTT
cdr3_aa: CAWRGTGALNTEAFF
clone_size: .
v_call: TRBV30
d_call: .
j_call: TRBJ1-1

cdr3_nt: TGTGCCAGCAGACTATCAGAAAACATTCAGTACTTC
cdr3_aa: CASRLSENIQYF
clone_size: .
v_call: TRBV11-2
d_call: .
j_call: TRBJ2-4

cdr3_nt: TGTGCCTGTCGACAGGGGGGAGGTCAGCCCCAGCATTTT
cdr3_aa: CACRQGGGQPQHF
clone_size: .
v_call: TRBV30
d_call: TRBD1
j_call: TRBJ1-5

cdr3_nt: TGTGCCAGCTTAGGATCAGACAACACTGAAGCTTTCTTT
cdr3_aa: CASLGSDNTEAFF
clone_size: .
v_call: TRBV12-3/TRBV12-4
d_call: .
j_call: TRBJ1-1

cdr3_nt: TGTGCCAGCAGCCAGGGGCAGGGCGGCTATGGCTACACCTTC
cdr3_aa: CASSQGQGGYGYTF
clone_size: .
v_call: TRBV3-1
d_call: .
j_call: TRBJ1-2

cdr3_nt: TGCAGCGTCCTGATTTCGAACACCGGGGAGCTGTTTTTT
cdr3_aa: CSVLISNTGELFF
clone_size: .
v_call: TRBV29-1
d_call: .
j_call: TRBJ2-2